The 32 T cell receptor beta chains reported below all come from one sample, sequenced in a study of cytomegalovirus exposure and HLA in healthy donors. Both 60 Vbeta primers and 13 Jbeta primers went into the PCR. Using immunoSEQ multiplex PCR, the repertoire was profiled, and TCRdb retains in-frame clones only, with some absent. The repertoire holds more than 95,000 clones, approximately 64% seen once, with approximately 3% in the top ten. Sequenced material: PBMCs. The receptors were gathered from a man in his 60s in good health and CMV-seronegative.

A note on this clone: This sample includes further DNA sequences coding for the same CDR3. V gene TRBV10-3 combines with J gene TRBJ1-2; no firm D call. V was trimmed by 4 bases and J by 8 bases, leaving 11 bases between them. Germline V lookup: CDR1 ENHRY, CDR2 SYGVKD. This CDR3 comprises 12 residues. The CDR3 DNA reads as TGTGCCATCAGTGTTGAGGGCTACGGCTACACCTTC. Protein product: CAISVEGYGYTF.

V and J are TRBV19 and TRBJ1-2; D gene ambiguous. Germline-derived CDR1 and CDR2 are LNHDA and SQIVND (reference sequence). V was shortened by 5 bases and J by 8 bases, with 15 bases between the two germline ends. This CDR3 is 13 amino acids long. This CDR3 reads CASSSLIGGGYTF. The CDR3 nucleotides read TGTGCCAGTAGTTCGTTGATCGGAGGCGGCTACACCTTC.

The chain is built from TRBV9 and TRBJ2-3, with 9 bases that match TRBD2. CDR1 and CDR2 (germline): SGDLS, YYNGEE. V dropped 3 bases and J dropped 4; count of bases not matched to a gene: 3. This CDR3 is 14 amino acids long. This CDR3 reads CASSASGGSDTQYF. The CDR3 nucleotides are TGTGCCAGCAGCGCCAGCGGGGGGTCAGATACGCAGTATTTT.

The chain carries TRBV25-1 and TRBJ2-6, with D hard to call. This CDR3 contains 14 residues. Germline CDR1 and CDR2: MGHDK and SYGVNS. V was pared by 6 bases and J by 0 bases, with 6 bases between. The CDR3, as DNA: TGTGCCAGCAGGACTGACTCTGGGGCCAACGTCCTGACTTTC. Protein product: CASRTDSGANVLTF.

This clone was seen once. This chain connects TRBV27 to TRBJ2-1; D is possibly TRBD2 (5 bases). Germline V lookup: CDR1 MNHEY, CDR2 SMNVEV (reference sequence). The CDR3 is 13 residues long. Trimming took 8 bases from V and 3 from J, leaving 11 bases between them. This CDR3 reads CASRLFIYNEQFF. The CDR3 DNA follows: TGTGCCAGCCGACTATTTATCTACAATGAGCAGTTCTTC.

V gene TRBV5-1 combines with J gene TRBJ2-3, with 8 bases fitting TRBD2. J gave up 0 bases and V 0 bases, and 6 bases lay outside the gene matches. The CDR3 consists of 17 residues. Germline V lookup: CDR1 SGHRS, CDR2 YFSETQ. The CDR3 region is CASSLGWTSSSTDTQYF. The DNA for the CDR3 is TGCGCCAGCAGCTTGGGATGGACTAGCTCTAGCACAGATACGCAGTATTTT. The full variable domain, rest sourced from reference TRBV5-1 and TRBJ2-3, is KAGVTQTPRYLIKTRGQQVTLSCSPISGHRSVSWYQQTPGQGLQFLFEYFSETQRNKGNFPGRFSGRQFSNSRSEMNVSTLELGDSALYLCASSLGWTSSSTDTQYFGPGTRLTVL.

The J gene is TRBJ2-2, the V gene TRBV2; 8 positions match TRBD1. This CDR3 has 15 amino acids. Germline values: CDR1 SNHLY, CDR2 FYNNEI. V gave up 6 bases and J gave up 0 bases; unmatched junction bases: 3. The CDR3 sequence: CASRGDRTNTGELFF. In DNA, the CDR3 is TGTGCCAGCAGGGGGGACAGGACGAACACCGGGGAGCTGTTTTTT.

The gene calls are TRBV10-2 and TRBJ1-2; D ambiguous. The CDR3 is 14 amino acids. Germline lookup yields CDR1 WSHSY and CDR2 SAAADI. The V end was cut by 4 bases, the J end by 7 bases, with 16 bases between. The DNA for the CDR3 is TGCGCCAGCAGTGTATCCAGACTGCTATCTGGCTACACCTTC. It is translated as CASSVSRLLSGYTF.

The V call is TRBV28, the J call TRBJ1-5; a possible D gene is TRBD1 (6 bases). This CDR3 has 15 amino acids. Deletions cut 3 bases from V and 4 bases from J, with 13 bases between. Germline V CDR1 and CDR2: MDHEN, SYDVKM. The CDR3 spells CASSFETTGNQPQHF. The CDR3 bases are TGTGCCAGCAGTTTTGAGACAACAGGGAATCAGCCCCAGCATTTT.

This clone was observed a few times. This sequence joins TRBV28 and TRBJ1-1; D unclear. Germline V lookup: CDR1 MDHEN, CDR2 SYDVKM. This CDR3 comprises 13 residues. The V gene lost 1 base and the J gene lost 1 base, with 4 bases spanning the gap. DNA for the CDR3: TGTGCCAGCAGTTTATCGAGGAACACTGAAGCTTTCTTT. Protein product: CASSLSRNTEAFF.

CDR3 region: CASSSNRVSLNSPLHF. The CDR3 DNA reads TGCGCCAGCAGCTCCAACAGGGTATCATTGAATTCACCCCTCCACTTT. V usage is TRBV5-1 and J usage is TRBJ1-6; D possibly corresponds to TRBD1 (6 bases). This CDR3 region has 16 residues. V was cut by 3 bases and J by 7 bases, with 17 bases left in between. CDR1 and CDR2 from the germline V gene are SGHRS and YFSETQ.

The J gene is TRBJ2-3, the V gene TRBV28, with TRBD2 matching 7 bases. The CDR3 extends over 17 amino acids. Germline V CDR1 and CDR2: MDHEN, SYDVKM. The ends lost 3 bases at V and 2 bases at J; junction bases unmatched: 11. The CDR3 nucleotides are TGTGCCAGCAGTTTGGGGTTGGCGGGGGATTTCACAGATACGCAGTATTTT. As protein: CASSLGLAGDFTDTQYF.

This rearrangement joins TRBV11-2 to TRBJ2-5; maybe TRBD2 (5 bases). CDR1 SGHAT and CDR2 FQNNGV come from the germline V gene. Trimming stripped 4 bases from V and 11 bases from J, with 14 bases between. The CDR3 is made up of 12 amino acids. Here the CDR3 DNA reads TGTGCCAGCAGCTCCCATCGTGGGGAGCAGTACTTC. Translating it yields CASSSHRGEQYF.

The V gene is TRBV7-9, the J gene TRBJ1-5; tentative D call: TRBD1 (5 bases). The CDR3 sequence is 18 residues long. CDR1 is SEHNR, CDR2 FQNEAQ, per germline (reference sequence). Trimming shortened V by 2 bases and J by 3 bases, and 20 bases separated the two germline ends. The CDR3 protein is CASSLYQGSPHFNQPQHF. As DNA, the CDR3 is TGTGCCAGCAGCTTATACCAGGGTTCACCTCACTTCAATCAGCCCCAGCATTTT.

V is TRBV19 and J is TRBJ2-7, with a tentative D call TRBD1 (5 bases). The CDR3 has 14 amino acids. The V and J ends lost 6 bases and 0 bases respectively, with 12 bases between them. The germline V gene has CDR1 LNHDA and CDR2 SQIVND (reference sequence). In DNA, the CDR3 is TGTGCCAGTAGACGGGCAGGGCCCTCCTACGAGCAGTACTTC. Its protein product is CASRRAGPSYEQYF.

V usage is TRBV5-1 and J usage is TRBJ1-2, with D possibly being TRBD1 (6 bases). The germline V gene has CDR1 SGHRS and CDR2 YFSETQ. Trimming cost V 7 bases and J 1 base, with 17 bases left between them. The CDR3 spans 15 residues. CDR3 DNA sequence: TGCGCCAGCCGGGACACCTCTCGACTTAACTATGGCTACACCTTC. It is translated as CASRDTSRLNYGYTF.

The V and J genes are TRBV9 and TRBJ2-6; D is perhaps TRBD1 (7 bases). The CDR3 extends over 17 amino acids. Germline loops: CDR1 SGDLS, CDR2 YYNGEE. The V and J ends lost 3 bases and 2 bases respectively, with 15 bases between them. CDR3 coding DNA: TGTGCCAGCAGCGCGCTCCAGGGGGGCACTGGGGCCAACGTCCTGACTTTC. Protein: CASSALQGGTGANVLTF.

This chain joins TRBV2 and TRBJ1-3, with a weak D call TRBD1 (5 bases). The CDR3 runs 13 residues. The V and J ends lost 5 bases and 8 bases respectively, with 13 bases between them. From germline, CDR1 is SNHLY and CDR2 FYNNEI. CDR3 DNA: TGTGCCAGCAGTTCGGACATTAGTGACACCATATATTTT. This translates into CASSSDISDTIYF.

This clone has more than one count but fewer than ten. This chain links TRBV9 with TRBJ2-1; TRBD2 matches at 11 bases. The germline gives CDR1 SGDLS, CDR2 YYNGEE. The CDR3 is 16 amino acids. Germline trimming cut 4 bases from V and 9 bases from J; bases unmatched to any gene: 12. The CDR3, as DNA: TGTGCCAGCAGCTATTTAGGACTAGCGGGCCCTGGTGAGCAGTTCTTC. It translates to CASSYLGLAGPGEQFF.

The chain joins TRBV19 to TRBJ1-5; D is uncertain. V was trimmed by 4 bases and J by 3 bases, leaving 7 bases between them. Germline-derived CDR1 and CDR2 are LNHDA and SQIVND (reference sequence). The CDR3 has 13 residues. CDR3 DNA: TGTGCCAGTAGTAATCCCGTCAATCAGCCCCAGCATTTT. This codes for CASSNPVNQPQHF. The full variable domain, rest sourced from reference TRBV19 and TRBJ1-5, is DGGITQSPKYLFRKEGQNVTLSCEQNLNHDAMYWYRQDPGQGLRLIYYSQIVNDFQKGDIAEGYSVSREKKESFPLTVTSAQKNPTAFYLCASSNPVNQPQHFGDGTRLSIL.

The chain uses TRBV5-4 and TRBJ2-7; 8 nucleotides agree with TRBD1. With 0 bases clipped from V and 2 bases from J, the junction kept 4 bases outside the gene matches. This CDR3 is built from 15 residues. Germline CDR1 SGHNT, CDR2 YYREEE (reference sequence). The CDR3 region has the DNA TGTGCCAGCAGCTTGGGACAGGGGATTCCCTACGAGCAGTACTTC. This codes for CASSLGQGIPYEQYF.

The table lists this clone with a count of one. The chain is built from TRBV9 and TRBJ1-2; TRBD1 matches at 10 bases. V was clipped by 3 bases and J by 2 bases; unmatched bases: 10. Germline V gives CDR1 SGDLS, CDR2 YYNGEE. This CDR3 contains 17 residues. For the CDR3, the DNA is TGTGCCAGCAGCGCCCTAGTTCGGGGACAGGGGAACTATGGCTACACCTTC. It specifies CASSALVRGQGNYGYTF. The full variable domain, in which reference TRBV9 and TRBJ1-2 provide the parts outside the CDR3, is DSGVTQTPKHLITATGQRVTLRCSPRSGDLSVYWYQQSLDQGLQFLIQYYNGEERAKGNILERFSAQQFPDLHSELNLSSLELGDSALYFCASSALVRGQGNYGYTFGSGTRLTVV.

The chain recombines TRBV5-1 with TRBJ2-5; D is perhaps TRBD1 (6 bases). Germline CDR1 is SGHRS and CDR2 is YFSETQ. The V and J ends lost 4 bases and 11 bases respectively, with 21 bases between them. The CDR3 covers 14 residues. The DNA for the CDR3 is TGCGCCAGCAGCGATAAGACAGGCTCAGGAGAGCAGTACTTC. Its protein is CASSDKTGSGEQYF.

The J gene is TRBJ2-2, the V gene TRBV29-1, with D possibly matching TRBD2 (6 bases). The V and J ends lost 6 bases and 4 bases respectively, with 12 bases between them. The germline V gene encodes CDR1 SQVTM and CDR2 ANQGSEA. There are 13 residues in the CDR3. CDR3 protein: CSVDGGATGELFF. CDR3 nucleotides: TGCAGCGTGGATGGAGGGGCCACCGGGGAGCTGTTTTTT.

The V gene is TRBV4-2, the J gene TRBJ1-3; TRBD1 is a possible D gene (6 bases). Trimming took 1 base from V and 0 from J, leaving 10 bases between them. This CDR3 has 16 residues. Germline V CDR1 and CDR2: LGHNA, YNFKEQ. The CDR3 bases are TGTGCCAGCAGCCAAGGGACAGAGAGCTCTGGAAACACCATATATTTT. It specifies CASSQGTESSGNTIYF.

The chain uses TRBV9 and TRBJ2-5, with 13 bases lining up with TRBD2. Per the germline V gene, CDR1 is SGDLS and CDR2 is YYNGEE. The CDR3 runs to 15 residues. Trimming at V came to 3 bases and at J to 5 bases, leaving 4 bases not matched to a gene. The CDR3 nucleotides read TGTGCCAGCAGCGCCGGACTAGCGGGAGTGGAGACCCAGTACTTC. As protein: CASSAGLAGVETQYF.

J is TRBJ1-1 and V is TRBV15; D call uncertain. The CDR3 length is 14 residues. V was pared by 0 bases and J by 5 bases, with 10 bases between. Per the germline V gene, CDR1 is LNHNV and CDR2 is YYDKDF (reference sequence). The CDR3 spells CATSRETVDTEAFF. Written as DNA, the CDR3 is TGTGCCACCAGCAGAGAAACAGTCGATACTGAAGCTTTCTTT.

The chain links TRBV2 to TRBJ1-2, with 7 positions matching TRBD1. CDR1 and CDR2 (germline): SNHLY, FYNNEI. The CDR3 is 15 amino acids. The trim removed 2 bases at V and 6 bases at J, leaving 9 bases unmatched. Written as DNA, the CDR3 is TGTGCCAGCAGTGAATTCCCGACAGGGTCGCATGGCTACACCTTC. The encoded protein is CASSEFPTGSHGYTF. The variable domain in full, with the rest retrieved from reference TRBV2 and TRBJ1-2, is EPEVTQTPSHQVTQMGQEVILRCVPISNHLYFYWYRQILGQKVEFLVSFYNNEISEKSEIFDDQFSVERPDGSNFTLKIRSTKLEDSAMYFCASSEFPTGSHGYTFGSGTRLTVV.

The rearrangement joins TRBV13 to TRBJ2-5; D is possibly TRBD1 (5 bases). The DNA matches TRBJ2-7 better at its end, which makes the J call doubtful. The CDR3 length is 14 residues. CDR1 is PRHDT, CDR2 FYEKMQ, per germline (reference sequence). CDR3 in DNA: TGTGCCAGCAGCTTAATCTCGGCAGGGCACGAGCAGTACTTC. Protein sequence: CASSLISAGHEQYF.

This CDR3 is CASSQGTSGLANTGELFF. In DNA, the CDR3 is TGTGCCAGCTCACAAGGGACTAGCGGGCTTGCGAACACCGGGGAGCTGTTTTTT. The gene calls are TRBV18 and TRBJ2-2; TRBD2 matches at 12 bases. Trimming at V came to 4 bases and at J to 0 bases, leaving 6 bases not matched to a gene. This CDR3 is built from 18 residues. The germline CDR1 and CDR2 sequences are KGHSH and LQKENI.

This clone turned up a few times. CDR3 protein: CASSYSFSAGDYGYTF. CDR3 nucleotide sequence: TGTGCCAGCAGTTACTCCTTCTCCGCAGGGGACTATGGCTACACCTTC. The V and J genes are TRBV6-5 and TRBJ1-2; D may be TRBD1 (6 bases). Trimming pared 0 bases from V and 3 bases from J, leaving 14 bases between. Germline V CDR1 and CDR2: MNHEY, SVGAGI. The CDR3 has 16 amino acids.

This chain joins TRBV5-4 and TRBJ2-3; D remains unclear. This CDR3 comprises 14 residues. The germline gives CDR1 SGHNT, CDR2 YYREEE (reference sequence). Trimming took 5 bases from V and 0 from J, leaving 10 bases between them. CDR3 region: CASRLRSSTDTQYF. CDR3 in DNA: TGTGCCAGCAGACTCCGATCTAGCACAGATACGCAGTATTTT.